The next 23 T cell receptor beta chains were all read from a single sample in a study of spatial heterogeneity in lung cancer (dated by TCRdb to the late 2010s). What the time point label conveys for this sample: sample taken at primary tumor resection. Findings and caveats that apply to the study as a whole: The tumor nonsynonymous mutation count correlated with the number of expanded alpha and beta TCRs within the tumor.

Library preparation was by 5' RACE. Sequencing used a NextSeq 500. The public sequencing data were trimmed at Q25 with fastp and processed into clonotypes with MiXCR by TCRdb, which kept only in-frame beta chains. When rows share a CDR3 protein, they turn into one entry using the most common DNA and genes. For this sample there are 6,000 to 8,500 distinct CDR3 sequences; about 12% appear just once. The ten biggest clones cover around 8.5% of the sample. Their antigen targets remain unknown. The material was lung tumor tissue, obtained at surgery. The receptors shown here come from a male donor with early-stage non-small cell lung cancer.

This clonotype counts as medium-sized. This beta chain represents an off-target read in a library built for alpha chains; its size is of limited meaning. CDR3 coding DNA: TGTGCCAGTAGTATTGCCGGGACCGGGGCCAACGTCCTGACTTTC. The encoded protein is CASSIAGTGANVLTF. The chain links TRBV19 to TRBJ2-6, with D possibly called TRBD1 or TRBD2 (5 bases each). Per the germline V gene, CDR1 is LNHDA and CDR2 is SQIVND (reference sequence). This CDR3 has 15 amino acids. V was trimmed by 3 bases and J by 4 bases, leaving 10 bases between them. Using reference TRBV19 and TRBJ2-6 for the parts outside the CDR3, the full variable domain is DGGITQSPKYLFRKEGQNVTLSCEQNLNHDAMYWYRQDPGQGLRLIYYSQIVNDFQKGDIAEGYSVSREKKESFPLTVTSAQKNPTAFYLCASSIAGTGANVLTFGAGSRLTVL.

This clonotype came up many times. In a library made to pick up alpha chains, this beta chain is a stray read with a size that means little. This chain joins TRBV28 and TRBJ2-1; 12 bases match TRBD2. Trimming at V came to 4 bases and at J to 4 bases, leaving 17 bases not matched to a gene. There are 20 residues in the CDR3. Germline V lookup: CDR1 MDHEN, CDR2 SYDVKM. CDR3 loop: CASSSLRLAGAVGVYNEQFF. In DNA form, the CDR3 reads TGTGCCAGCAGTTCCCTTCGACTAGCGGGGGCGGTTGGGGTTTACAATGAGCAGTTCTTC.

Comment on this clonotype: An end of the junction does not agree with germline; a read error may underlie this. This beta chain was picked up by a library intended for alpha chains and is off target, so its count carries little meaning. V gene TRBV14 combines with J gene TRBJ2-2; D not resolved. The CDR3 is made up of 16 amino acids. The germline V gene encodes CDR1 SGHDN and CDR2 FVKESK. The CDR3 sequence is CASSPPDMFNTGELFF. The CDR3 DNA reads TGTGCTAGCAGCCCGCCCGACATGTTTAACACCGGGGAGCTGTTTTTT.

This clonotype was recorded at least ten times. A library made for alpha chains picked up this beta chain off target, so its size means little. The chain links TRBV12-3 or TRBV12-4 to TRBJ2-5; maybe TRBD1 (5 bases). V was trimmed by 0 bases and J by 4 bases, leaving 9 bases between them. The CDR3 spans 14 residues. The CDR3 DNA sequence: TGTGCCAGCAGTTTAGCCTGGCAGGGAGAGACCCAGTACTTC. Translating it yields CASSLAWQGETQYF.

This clonotype was observed at least ten times. This beta chain appears as a stray read in a library generated for alpha chains; its size is not informative. This rearrangement joins TRBV28 to TRBJ2-3; TRBD1 or TRBD2 may be the D gene (6 bases each). Between the trimmed V and J ends, which lost 7 bases and 4 bases, there was a span of 12 bases. This CDR3 is built from 13 residues. The germline V gene encodes CDR1 MDHEN and CDR2 SYDVKM. The CDR3 bases are TGTGCCAGCAAGGGGGGAGTGCCAGATACGCAGTATTTT. Encoded protein: CASKGGVPDTQYF.

In the case of this clonotype: This beta chain is an unintended read in a library built for alpha chains; its size means little. The CDR3 nucleotides read TGTGCCACCAGAAAAGGGGTGGACTATGGCTACACCTTC. Translated: CATRKGVDYGYTF. The chain links TRBV24-1 to TRBJ1-2; D perhaps matches TRBD1 (5 bases). CDR1 is KGHDR and CDR2 is SFDVKD in the germline V gene. The CDR3 has 13 amino acids. The germline V and J ends were trimmed by 7 bases and 3 bases, with 11 bases remaining between them.

This clonotype was found many times. This beta chain slipped into a library made for alpha chains as a stray read, so its size is not meaningful. This sequence joins TRBV3-1 and TRBJ1-5; TRBD1 might be the D (6 bases). V lost 7 bases, J lost 4 bases, and 11 bases lay in between. CDR1 and CDR2 (germline): LGHDT, YNNKEL (reference sequence). The CDR3 covers 13 residues. The CDR3 sequence is CASTQGPNQPQHF. CDR3 in DNA: TGTGCCAGCACCCAGGGGCCTAATCAGCCCCAGCATTTT.

This clonotype was counted at least ten times. In a library made to pick up alpha chains, this beta chain is a stray read with a size that means little. The chain links TRBV2 to TRBJ1-5; D ambiguous. This CDR3 has 15 amino acids. The germline V gene encodes CDR1 SNHLY and CDR2 FYNNEI. V lost 1 base and J 1 base, leaving 8 bases between the germline ends. The CDR3 protein is CASSEVGISNQPQHF. Written as DNA, the CDR3 is TGTGCCAGCAGTGAAGTCGGAATAAGCAATCAGCCCCAGCATTTT.

This clonotype was seen many times. With the library built for alpha chains, this beta chain is off target and its frequency is not meaningful. The rearrangement joins TRBV6-6 to TRBJ2-1; the match to TRBD1 covers 7 bases. With 5 bases clipped from V and 3 bases from J, the junction kept 7 bases outside the gene matches. The CDR3 runs to 15 residues. Germline V gives CDR1 MNHNY, CDR2 SVGAGI (reference sequence). The CDR3 nucleotides are TGTGCCAGCAGTCCACTCGACAGGGTCTACAATGAGCAGTTCTTC. Translation gives CASSPLDRVYNEQFF.

This clonotype was found many times. This beta chain is an unintended read in a library built for alpha chains; its size means little. The DNA for the CDR3 is TGTGCCAGCTCCCGGGACTCTAGCACAGATACGCAGTATTTT. It encodes CASSRDSSTDTQYF. The chain employs TRBV18 and TRBJ2-3; tentatively, D is TRBD2 (6 bases). Germline CDR1 is KGHSH and CDR2 is LQKENI. The CDR3 is 14 amino acids. Trimming removed 6 bases at V and 0 bases at J, with 10 bases between.

This clonotype is deemed medium-sized. As an off-target read in a library built for alpha chains, this beta chain has a frequency of little significance. The rearrangement uses TRBV12-3 or TRBV12-4 and TRBJ1-2; tentative D call: TRBD1 (5 bases). The V and J ends lost 10 bases and 2 bases respectively, with 11 bases between them. The CDR3 is 12 residues long. CDR3 DNA sequence: TGTGCCACAAGCCGGGACAACTATGGCTACACCTTC. It codes for CATSRDNYGYTF.

At least ten counts were recorded for this clonotype. This beta chain is a stray sequence in a library constructed for alpha chains; its clone size is not meaningful. The rearrangement uses TRBV12-3 or TRBV12-4 and TRBJ1-4; D unresolved. CDR3 length: 13 residues. Trimming cost V 7 bases and J 7 bases, with 13 bases left between them. The CDR3 region is CASTITGIEKLFF. CDR3 sequence (DNA): TGTGCCAGCACCATAACGGGTATTGAAAAACTGTTTTTT.

This clonotype was seen many times. Being off target in a library aimed at alpha chains, this beta chain has a size of little meaning. The chain carries TRBV6-6 and TRBJ2-3, with 10 bases aligning to TRBD2. This CDR3 has 16 residues. J lost 5 bases, V lost 5 bases, and 10 bases had no gene match. Germline V gene data show CDR1 as MNHNY and CDR2 as SVGAGI (reference sequence). CDR3 bases: TGTGCCAGCAGTCCCTTCGGACTAGCGGTAGGAGATACGCAGTATTTT. It encodes CASSPFGLAVGDTQYF.

Details on this clonotype: The library was built for alpha chains, so this beta chain is an off-target read and its size means little. The chain joins TRBV20-1 to TRBJ2-1, with 7 positions matching TRBD2. CDR3 length equals 15 residues. Germline-derived CDR1 and CDR2 are DFQATT and SNEGSKA (reference sequence). V was clipped by 2 bases and J by 10 bases; unmatched bases: 14. Here the CDR3 DNA reads TGCAGTGCTAGAAGGGGAGGCGGGAGTGAGGAGGAGCAGTTCTTC. This sequence encodes CSARRGGGSEEEQFF.

This clonotype has a count of ten or more. Found in a library prepared for alpha chains, this beta chain is an off-target read, and its abundance has little meaning. The rearrangement joins TRBV28 to TRBJ1-6; D remains ambiguous. The V and J ends lost 7 bases and 0 bases respectively, with 10 bases between them. Per germline, CDR1 MDHEN and CDR2 SYDVKM. CDR3 size: 15 residues. CDR3 sequence: CASIKDLSYNSPLHF. The CDR3 DNA is TGTGCCAGCATTAAAGATCTCTCCTATAATTCACCCCTCCACTTT.

This clonotype has ten or more counts. This beta chain is an unintended read in a library built for alpha chains; its size means little. The gene calls are TRBV20-1 and TRBJ2-5; 10 nucleotides align to TRBD1. The length of the CDR3 is 16 residues. Trimming at V came to 4 bases and at J to 4 bases, leaving 12 bases not matched to a gene. Germline values: CDR1 DFQATT, CDR2 SNEGSKA (reference sequence). The CDR3 protein is CSATGTGASGRETQYF. The DNA for the CDR3 is TGCAGTGCTACCGGGACAGGGGCCTCCGGTCGAGAGACCCAGTACTTC.

This clonotype is labeled medium-sized. Found in a library prepared for alpha chains, this beta chain is an off-target read, and its abundance has little meaning. V gene TRBV5-1 combines with J gene TRBJ2-7; D may match TRBD1 or TRBD2 (5 bases each). V lost 8 bases and J 0 bases, leaving 18 bases between the germline ends. This CDR3 has 15 residues. Per the germline V gene, CDR1 is SGHRS and CDR2 is YFSETQ. The CDR3, as DNA: TGCGCCAGTCGTTTAGGGACGGAAAGCTCCTACGAGCAGTACTTC. Amino acid sequence: CASRLGTESSYEQYF. Full variable domain (outside the CDR3, taken from reference TRBV5-1 and TRBJ2-7): KAGVTQTPRYLIKTRGQQVTLSCSPISGHRSVSWYQQTPGQGLQFLFEYFSETQRNKGNFPGRFSGRQFSNSRSEMNVSTLELGDSALYLCASRLGTESSYEQYFGPGTRLTVT.

As regards this clonotype: The library was built for alpha chains, so this beta chain is an off-target read and its size means little. V usage is TRBV2 and J usage is TRBJ1-1; D is unclear. Germline V gene data show CDR1 as SNHLY and CDR2 as FYNNEI. The CDR3 is made up of 14 amino acids. Trimming shortened V by 4 bases and J by 6 bases, and 15 bases separated the two germline ends. The CDR3 loop is CASSAQPNSPEAFF. The CDR3 DNA reads as TGTGCCAGCAGTGCTCAACCTAATAGCCCTGAAGCTTTCTTT.

This clonotype was detected ten times or more. For a library built for alpha chains, this beta chain is a stray read; little rests on its size. This chain connects TRBV12-3 or TRBV12-4 to TRBJ2-7, with D perhaps TRBD2 (6 bases). Trimming took off 6 bases at V and 0 bases at J, with 9 bases between the two ends. The CDR3 loop spans 13 amino acids. The CDR3 region has the DNA TGTGCCAGCAGCCGGGGGACCTCCTACGAGCAGTACTTC. Amino acid sequence: CASSRGTSYEQYF.

This clonotype showed up many times. The library was prepared for alpha chains; this beta chain is a stray read, so its frequency means little. V usage is TRBV9 and J usage is TRBJ2-3, with TRBD2 identical over 9 bases. The CDR3 totals 15 residues. Looked up from germline, CDR1 is SGDLS and CDR2 is YYNGEE. V trimming: 1 base; J trimming: 2 bases; junction bases outside the gene matches: 2. CDR3 region: CASSVRGGATDTQYF. CDR3 sequence (DNA): TGTGCCAGCAGCGTACGCGGGGGGGCCACAGATACGCAGTATTTT. Using reference TRBV9 and TRBJ2-3 for the parts outside the CDR3, the full variable domain is DSGVTQTPKHLITATGQRVTLRCSPRSGDLSVYWYQQSLDQGLQFLIQYYNGEERAKGNILERFSAQQFPDLHSELNLSSLELGDSALYFCASSVRGGATDTQYFGPGTRLTVL.

This clonotype counts as medium-sized. A library made for alpha chains picked up this beta chain off target, so its size means little. This rearrangement joins TRBV28 to TRBJ1-2; the D is unclear. The CDR3 extends over 11 amino acids. Germline V gene data show CDR1 as MDHEN and CDR2 as SYDVKM. Trimming cost V 5 bases and J 12 bases, with 13 bases left between them. The CDR3, as DNA: TGTGCCAGCAGTGATCCCTTTAGGAACACCTTC. Protein: CASSDPFRNTF.

This clonotype was detected ten times or more. The library was built for alpha chains, so this beta chain is an off-target read and its size means little. The chain employs TRBV27 and TRBJ2-5; 11 bases are shared with TRBD2. The V gene end was trimmed by 3 bases and the J gene end by 1 base; junction bases not matched to a gene: 1. The CDR3 extends over 15 amino acids. Germline V gene data show CDR1 as MNHEY and CDR2 as SMNVEV (reference sequence). CDR3 region: CASSFLAGGQETQYF. Here the CDR3 DNA reads TGTGCCAGCAGTTTTCTAGCGGGAGGCCAAGAGACCCAGTACTTC.

Within the sample, this clonotype is medium-sized. This beta chain came through as a stray read in a library set up for alpha chains, and its size says little. The chain is built from TRBV20-1 and TRBJ1-1, with no clear D. This CDR3 is built from 12 residues. Deletions cut 0 bases from V and 3 bases from J, with 5 bases between. CDR1 and CDR2 from the germline V gene are DFQATT and SNEGSKA (reference sequence). Here the CDR3 reads CSARDQYTEAFF. The CDR3 DNA reads as TGCAGTGCTAGAGATCAGTACACTGAAGCTTTCTTT.